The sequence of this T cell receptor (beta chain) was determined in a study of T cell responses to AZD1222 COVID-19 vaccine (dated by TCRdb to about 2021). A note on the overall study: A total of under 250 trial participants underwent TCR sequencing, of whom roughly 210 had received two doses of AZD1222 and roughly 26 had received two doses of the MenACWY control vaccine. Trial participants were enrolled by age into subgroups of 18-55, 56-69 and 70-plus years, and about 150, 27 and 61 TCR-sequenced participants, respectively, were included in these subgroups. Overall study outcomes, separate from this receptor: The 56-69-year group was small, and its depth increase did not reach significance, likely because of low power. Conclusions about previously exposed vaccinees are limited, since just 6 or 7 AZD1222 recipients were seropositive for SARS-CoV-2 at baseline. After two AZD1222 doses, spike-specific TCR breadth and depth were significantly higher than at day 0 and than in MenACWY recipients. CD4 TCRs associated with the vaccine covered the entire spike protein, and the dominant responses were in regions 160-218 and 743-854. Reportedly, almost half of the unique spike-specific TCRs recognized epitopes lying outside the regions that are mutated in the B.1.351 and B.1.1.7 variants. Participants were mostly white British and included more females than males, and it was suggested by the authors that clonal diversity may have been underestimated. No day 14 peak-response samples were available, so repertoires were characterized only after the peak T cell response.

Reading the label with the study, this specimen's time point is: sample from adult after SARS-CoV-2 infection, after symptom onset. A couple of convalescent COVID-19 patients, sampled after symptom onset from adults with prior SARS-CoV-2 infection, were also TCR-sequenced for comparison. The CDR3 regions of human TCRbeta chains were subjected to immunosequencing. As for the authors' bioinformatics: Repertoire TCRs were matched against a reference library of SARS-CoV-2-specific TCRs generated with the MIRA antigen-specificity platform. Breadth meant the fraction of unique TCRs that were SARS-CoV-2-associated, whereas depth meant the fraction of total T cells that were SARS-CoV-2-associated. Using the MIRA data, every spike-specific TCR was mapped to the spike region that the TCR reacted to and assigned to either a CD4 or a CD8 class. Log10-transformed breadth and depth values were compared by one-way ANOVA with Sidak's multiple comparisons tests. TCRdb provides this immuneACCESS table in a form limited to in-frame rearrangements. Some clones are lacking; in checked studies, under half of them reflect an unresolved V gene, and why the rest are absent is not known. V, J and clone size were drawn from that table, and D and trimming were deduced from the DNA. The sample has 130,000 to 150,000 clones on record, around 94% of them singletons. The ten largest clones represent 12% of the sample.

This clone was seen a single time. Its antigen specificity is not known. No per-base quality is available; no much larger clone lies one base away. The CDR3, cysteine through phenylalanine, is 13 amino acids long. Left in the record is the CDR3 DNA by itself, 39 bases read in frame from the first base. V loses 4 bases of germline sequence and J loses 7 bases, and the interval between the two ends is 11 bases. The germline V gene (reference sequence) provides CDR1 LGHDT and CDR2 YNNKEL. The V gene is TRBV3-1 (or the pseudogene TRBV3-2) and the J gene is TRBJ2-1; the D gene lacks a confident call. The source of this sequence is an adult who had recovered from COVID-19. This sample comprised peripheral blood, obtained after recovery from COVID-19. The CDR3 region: CASSLVGENEQFF. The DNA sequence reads TGTGCCAGCAGCCTGGTTGGTGAGAATGAGCAGTTCTTC.